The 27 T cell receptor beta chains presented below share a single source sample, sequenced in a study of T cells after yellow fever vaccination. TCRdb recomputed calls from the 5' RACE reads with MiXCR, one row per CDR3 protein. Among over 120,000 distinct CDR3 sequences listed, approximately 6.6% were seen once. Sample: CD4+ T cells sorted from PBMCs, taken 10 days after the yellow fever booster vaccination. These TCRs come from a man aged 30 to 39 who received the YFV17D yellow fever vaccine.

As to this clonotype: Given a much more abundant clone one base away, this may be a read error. Here the CDR3 DNA reads TGCGCCAGCAGCCCGAGACAGGGGAGGACGCCCCAGCATTTT. Translated, it gives CASSPRQGRTPQHF. V and J are TRBV5-1 and TRBJ1-5; 8 bases fit TRBD1. Germline V gene data show CDR1 as SGHRS and CDR2 as YFSETQ. This CDR3 spans 14 amino acids. Unmatched junction bases numbered 9, after V lost 4 bases and J lost 9 bases.

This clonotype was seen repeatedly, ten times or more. DNA for the CDR3: TGTGCCAGCAGTCCCGGGACAGGGGTCAGCTCCTACAATGAGCAGTTCTTC. Its translation: CASSPGTGVSSYNEQFF. The chain joins TRBV7-2 to TRBJ2-1; 10 nucleotides align to TRBD1. Germline assignment: CDR1 SGHTA and CDR2 FQGNSA. The CDR3 extends over 17 amino acids. J was trimmed by 0 bases and V by 6 bases; bases with no gene match: 8. The variable domain in full, completed from reference TRBV7-2 and TRBJ2-1, reads GAGVSQSPSNKVTEKGKDVELRCDPISGHTALYWYRQSLGQGLEFLIYFQGNSAPDKSGLPSDRFSAERTGGSVSTLTIQRTQQEDSAVYLCASSPGTGVSSYNEQFFGPGTRLTVL.

CDR3 sequence (DNA): TGTGCCAGCAGCTTACAATCGGGACAGGGAGGCTACGAGCAGTACTTC. It codes for CASSLQSGQGGYEQYF. The chain links TRBV7-2 to TRBJ2-7, with 9 positions matching TRBD1. With 2 bases clipped from V and 3 bases from J, the junction kept 8 bases outside the gene matches. Germline CDR1 and CDR2: SGHTA and FQGNSA. CDR3 length equals 16 residues.

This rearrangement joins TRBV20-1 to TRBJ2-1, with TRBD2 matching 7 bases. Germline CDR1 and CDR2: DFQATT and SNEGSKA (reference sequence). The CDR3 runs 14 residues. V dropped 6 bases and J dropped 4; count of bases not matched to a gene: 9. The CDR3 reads CSATIGGGYNEQFF. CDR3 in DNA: TGCAGTGCCACCATTGGGGGAGGGTACAATGAGCAGTTCTTC.

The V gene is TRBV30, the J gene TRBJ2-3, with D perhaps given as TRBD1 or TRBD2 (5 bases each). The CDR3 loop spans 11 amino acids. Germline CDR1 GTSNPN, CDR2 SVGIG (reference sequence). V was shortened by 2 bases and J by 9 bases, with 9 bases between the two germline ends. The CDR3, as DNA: TGTGCCTGGAGTATGGGGGAAACGCAGTATTTT. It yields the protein CAWSMGETQYF.

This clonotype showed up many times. CDR3 nucleotide sequence: TGTGCCAGCAGTTTAAGCACAGTAGGTCAGCCCCAGCATTTT. Its translation: CASSLSTVGQPQHF. The chain carries TRBV27 and TRBJ1-5, with unresolved D. This CDR3 has 14 residues. Germline V gene lookup returns CDR1 MNHEY and CDR2 SMNVEV (reference sequence). The V end lost 2 bases, the J end lost 6 bases, and 11 bases lay between the germline ends.

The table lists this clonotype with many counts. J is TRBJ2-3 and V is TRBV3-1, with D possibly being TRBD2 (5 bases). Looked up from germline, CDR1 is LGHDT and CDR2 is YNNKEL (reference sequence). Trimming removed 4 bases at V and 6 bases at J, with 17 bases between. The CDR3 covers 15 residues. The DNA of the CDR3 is TGTGCCAGCAGCCGCCTAGGAGGCGGCGTTGATACGCAGTATTTT. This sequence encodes CASSRLGGGVDTQYF.

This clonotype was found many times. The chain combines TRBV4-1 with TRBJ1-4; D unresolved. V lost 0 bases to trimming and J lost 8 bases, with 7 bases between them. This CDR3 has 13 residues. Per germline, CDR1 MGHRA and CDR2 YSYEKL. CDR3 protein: CASSQDRAEKLFF. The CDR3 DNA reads TGCGCCAGCAGCCAAGATCGGGCAGAAAAACTGTTTTTT.

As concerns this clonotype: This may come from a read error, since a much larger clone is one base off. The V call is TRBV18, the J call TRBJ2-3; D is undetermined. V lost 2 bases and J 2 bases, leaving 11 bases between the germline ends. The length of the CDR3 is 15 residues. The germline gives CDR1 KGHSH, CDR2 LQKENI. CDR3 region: CASSPNSGPTDTQYF. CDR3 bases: TGTGCCAGCTCACCAAATTCGGGTCCCACAGATACGCAGTATTTT.

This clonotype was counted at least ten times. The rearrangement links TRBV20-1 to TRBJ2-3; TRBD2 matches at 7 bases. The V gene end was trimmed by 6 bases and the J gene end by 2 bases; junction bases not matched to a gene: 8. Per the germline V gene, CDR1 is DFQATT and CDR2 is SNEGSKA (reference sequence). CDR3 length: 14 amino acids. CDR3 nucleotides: TGCAGTGCAACTCTAGCGGACACCACAGATACGCAGTATTTT. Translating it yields CSATLADTTDTQYF.

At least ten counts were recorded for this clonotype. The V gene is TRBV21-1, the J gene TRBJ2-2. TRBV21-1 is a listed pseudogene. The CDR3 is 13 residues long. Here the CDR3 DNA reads TGTGCCAGTTCATTACAACTTAACGGGGAGCTGTTTTTT. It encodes CASSLQLNGELFF.

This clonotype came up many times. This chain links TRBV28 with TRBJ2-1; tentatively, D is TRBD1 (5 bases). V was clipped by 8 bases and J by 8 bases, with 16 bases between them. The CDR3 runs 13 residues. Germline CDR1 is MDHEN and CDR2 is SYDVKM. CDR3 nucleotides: TGTGCCAGCGGGAAAGGGGAACCCGATGAGCAGTTCTTC. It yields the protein CASGKGEPDEQFF.

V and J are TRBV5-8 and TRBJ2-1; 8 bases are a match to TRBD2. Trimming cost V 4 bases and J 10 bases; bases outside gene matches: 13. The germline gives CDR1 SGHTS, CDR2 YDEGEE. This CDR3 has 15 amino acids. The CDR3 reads CASSPGTSWTGEQFF. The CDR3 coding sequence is TGTGCCAGCAGCCCCGGGACTAGTTGGACCGGAGAGCAGTTCTTC.

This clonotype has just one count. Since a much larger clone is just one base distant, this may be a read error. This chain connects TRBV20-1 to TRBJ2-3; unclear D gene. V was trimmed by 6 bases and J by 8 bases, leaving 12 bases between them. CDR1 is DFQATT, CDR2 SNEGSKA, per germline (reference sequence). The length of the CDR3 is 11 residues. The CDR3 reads CSAPASPTQYF. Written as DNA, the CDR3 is TGCAGTGCCCCCGCGAGCCCTACGCAGTATTTT.

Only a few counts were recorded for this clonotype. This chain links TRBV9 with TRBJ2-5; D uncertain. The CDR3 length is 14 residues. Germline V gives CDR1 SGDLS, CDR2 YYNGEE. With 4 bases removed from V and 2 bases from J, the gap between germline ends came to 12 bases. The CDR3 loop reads CASSPIESQETQYF. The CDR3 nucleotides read TGTGCCAGCAGCCCAATAGAAAGTCAAGAGACCCAGTACTTC.

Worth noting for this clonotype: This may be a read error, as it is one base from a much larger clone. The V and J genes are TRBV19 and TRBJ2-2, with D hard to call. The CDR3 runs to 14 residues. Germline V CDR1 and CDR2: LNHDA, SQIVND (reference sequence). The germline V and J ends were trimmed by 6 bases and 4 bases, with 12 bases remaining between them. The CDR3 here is CASRKLESTGELFF. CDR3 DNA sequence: TGTGCCAGTAGGAAGTTGGAGTCCACCGGGGAGCTGTTTTTT.

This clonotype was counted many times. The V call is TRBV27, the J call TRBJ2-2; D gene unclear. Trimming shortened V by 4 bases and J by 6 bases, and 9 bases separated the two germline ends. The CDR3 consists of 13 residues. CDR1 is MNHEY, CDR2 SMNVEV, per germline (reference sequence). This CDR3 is CASSSPVAGELFF. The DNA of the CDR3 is TGTGCCAGCAGTTCACCGGTTGCCGGGGAGCTGTTTTTT.

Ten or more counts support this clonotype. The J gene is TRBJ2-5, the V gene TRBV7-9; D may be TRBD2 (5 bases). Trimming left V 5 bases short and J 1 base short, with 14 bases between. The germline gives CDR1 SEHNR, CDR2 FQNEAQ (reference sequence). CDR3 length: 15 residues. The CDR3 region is CASSHAGRFQETQYF. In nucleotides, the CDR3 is TGTGCCAGCAGCCACGCGGGCCGCTTCCAAGAGACCCAGTACTTC.

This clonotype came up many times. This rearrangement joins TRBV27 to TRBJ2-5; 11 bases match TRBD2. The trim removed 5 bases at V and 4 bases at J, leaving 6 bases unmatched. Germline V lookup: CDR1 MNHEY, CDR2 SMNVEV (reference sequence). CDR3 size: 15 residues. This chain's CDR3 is CASSDTSGRTETQYF. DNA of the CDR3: TGTGCCAGCAGTGATACTAGCGGGAGAACAGAGACCCAGTACTTC.

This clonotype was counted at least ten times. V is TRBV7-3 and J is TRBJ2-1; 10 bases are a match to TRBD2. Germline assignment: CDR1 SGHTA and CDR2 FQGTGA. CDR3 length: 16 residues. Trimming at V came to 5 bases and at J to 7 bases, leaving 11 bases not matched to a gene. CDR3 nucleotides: TGTGCCAGCAGCCTAGAGGGACTAGCGAGCTGGAATGAGCAGTTCTTC. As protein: CASSLEGLASWNEQFF.

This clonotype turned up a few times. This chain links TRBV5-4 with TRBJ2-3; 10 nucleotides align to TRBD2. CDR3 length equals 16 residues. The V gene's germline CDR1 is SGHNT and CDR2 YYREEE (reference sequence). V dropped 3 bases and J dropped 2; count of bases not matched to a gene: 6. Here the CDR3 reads CASSSKREGYTDTQYF. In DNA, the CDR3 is TGTGCCAGCAGCTCTAAGCGGGAGGGGTACACAGATACGCAGTATTTT. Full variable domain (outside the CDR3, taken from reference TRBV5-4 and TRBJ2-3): ETGVTQSPTHLIKTRGQQVTLRCSSQSGHNTVSWYQQALGQGPQFIFQYYREEENGRGNFPPRFSGLQFPNYSSELNVNALELDDSALYLCASSSKREGYTDTQYFGPGTRLTVL.

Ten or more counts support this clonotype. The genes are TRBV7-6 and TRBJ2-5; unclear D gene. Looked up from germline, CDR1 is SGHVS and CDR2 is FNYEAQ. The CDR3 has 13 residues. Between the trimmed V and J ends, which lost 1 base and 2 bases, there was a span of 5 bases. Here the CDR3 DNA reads TGTGCCAGCAGCTTAGGGCGGCAAGAGACCCAGTACTTC. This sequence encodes CASSLGRQETQYF.

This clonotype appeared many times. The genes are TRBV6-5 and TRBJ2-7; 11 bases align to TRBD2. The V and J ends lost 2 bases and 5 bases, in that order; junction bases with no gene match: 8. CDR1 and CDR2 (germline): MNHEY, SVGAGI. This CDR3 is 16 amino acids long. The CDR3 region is CASSYGASGRSDEQYF. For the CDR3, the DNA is TGTGCCAGCAGTTACGGGGCTAGCGGGAGGTCCGACGAGCAGTACTTC.

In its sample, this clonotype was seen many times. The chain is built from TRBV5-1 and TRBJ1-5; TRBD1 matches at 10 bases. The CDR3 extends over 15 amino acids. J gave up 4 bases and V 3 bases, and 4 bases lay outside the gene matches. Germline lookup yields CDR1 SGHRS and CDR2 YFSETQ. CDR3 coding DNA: TGCGCCAGCAGCTCCGGGACAGGGGTGAATCAGCCCCAGCATTTT. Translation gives CASSSGTGVNQPQHF.

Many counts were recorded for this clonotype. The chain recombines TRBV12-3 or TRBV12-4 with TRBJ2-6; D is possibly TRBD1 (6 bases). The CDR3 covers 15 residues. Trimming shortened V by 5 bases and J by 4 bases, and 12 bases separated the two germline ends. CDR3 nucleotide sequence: TGTGCCAGCAGTCCAGGGGTAAGGGGGGCCAACGTCCTGACTTTC. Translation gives CASSPGVRGANVLTF.

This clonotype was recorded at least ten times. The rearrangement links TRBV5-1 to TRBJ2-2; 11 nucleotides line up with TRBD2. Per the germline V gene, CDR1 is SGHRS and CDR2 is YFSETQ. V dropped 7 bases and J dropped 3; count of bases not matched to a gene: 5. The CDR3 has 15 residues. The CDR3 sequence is CASSGTSGDTGELFF. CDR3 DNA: TGCGCCAGCTCCGGGACTAGCGGAGACACCGGGGAGCTGTTTTTT.

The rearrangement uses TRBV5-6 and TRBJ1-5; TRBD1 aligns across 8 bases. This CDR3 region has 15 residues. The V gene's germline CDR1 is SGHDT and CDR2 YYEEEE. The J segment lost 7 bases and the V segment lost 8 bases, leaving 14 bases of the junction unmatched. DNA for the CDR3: TGTGCCAGGAGCCCCGGGCCAGGGGGCAGCCAGCCCCAGCATTTT. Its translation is CARSPGPGGSQPQHF. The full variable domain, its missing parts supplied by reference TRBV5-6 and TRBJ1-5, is DAGVTQSPTHLIKTRGQQVTLRCSPKSGHDTVSWYQQALGQGPQFIFQYYEEEERQRGNFPDRFSGHQFPNYSSELNVNALLLGDSALYLCARSPGPGGSQPQHFGDGTRLSIL.